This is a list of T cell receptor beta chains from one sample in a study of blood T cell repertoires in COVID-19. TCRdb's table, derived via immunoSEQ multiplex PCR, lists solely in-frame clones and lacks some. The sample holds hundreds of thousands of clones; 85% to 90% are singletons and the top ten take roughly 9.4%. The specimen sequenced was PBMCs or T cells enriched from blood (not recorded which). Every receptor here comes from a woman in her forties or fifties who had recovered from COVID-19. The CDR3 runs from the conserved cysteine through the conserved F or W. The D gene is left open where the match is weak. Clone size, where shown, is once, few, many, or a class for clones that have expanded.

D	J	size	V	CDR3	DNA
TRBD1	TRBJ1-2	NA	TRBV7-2	CASVPGQDSGYTF	TGTGCCAGCGTTCCGGGACAGGACTCTGGCTACACCTTC
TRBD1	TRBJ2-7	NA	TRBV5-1	CASSSGQVPPWQYF	TGCGCCAGCAGCTCAGGACAGGTACCCCCCTGGCAGTACTTC
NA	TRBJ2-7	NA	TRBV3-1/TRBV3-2	CASSQVTGYEQYF	TGTGCCAGCAGCCAAGTTACGGGATACGAGCAGTACTTC
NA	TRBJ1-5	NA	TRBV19	CASTDLNSNQPQHF	TGTGCCAGTACAGATTTGAATAGCAATCAGCCCCAGCATTTT
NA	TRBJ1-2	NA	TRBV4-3	CASSQDFSAHYGYTF	TGCGCCAGCAGCCAAGATTTCAGTGCCCACTATGGCTACACCTTC
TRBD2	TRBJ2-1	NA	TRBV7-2	CASSPMGGGYNEQFF	TGTGCCAGCAGCCCAATGGGGGGGGGATACAATGAGCAGTTCTTC
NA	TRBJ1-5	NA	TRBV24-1	CATSEGRNQPQHF	TGTGCCACCAGTGAGGGCAGGAATCAGCCCCAGCATTTT
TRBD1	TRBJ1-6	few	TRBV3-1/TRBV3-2	CASSLTLRTGSSYNSPLHF	TGTGCCAGCAGCCTGACCCTCCGGACAGGAAGCTCCTATAATTCACCCCTCCACTTT
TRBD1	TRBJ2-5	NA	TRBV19	CASSISRGQGAETQYF	TGTGCCAGTAGTATAAGTCGGGGACAGGGTGCCGAGACCCAGTACTTC
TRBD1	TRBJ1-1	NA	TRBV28	CAVQGADTEAFF	TGTGCCGTACAGGGGGCGGACACTGAAGCTTTCTTT
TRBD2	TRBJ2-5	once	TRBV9	CASSVRPSGGVETQYF	TGTGCCAGCAGCGTAAGGCCTAGCGGGGGGGTGGAGACCCAGTACTTC
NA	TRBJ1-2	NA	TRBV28	CASSADGGRGGYTF	TGTGCCAGCAGTGCCGATGGAGGCAGGGGCGGCTACACCTTC
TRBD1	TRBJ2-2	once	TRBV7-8	CASSFGFGTDYTNTGELFF	TGTGCCAGCAGCTTTGGATTTGGGACAGACTACACCAACACCGGGGAGCTGTTTTTT
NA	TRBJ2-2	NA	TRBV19	CASSIPPRVDLNTGELFF	TGTGCCAGTAGTATACCCCCCCGGGTAGATCTCAACACCGGGGAGCTGTTTTTT
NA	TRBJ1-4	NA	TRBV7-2	CASRPGGNEKLFF	TGTGCCAGCAGACCCGGTGGTAATGAAAAACTGTTTTTT
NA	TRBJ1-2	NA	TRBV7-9	CASSLVSVRALGGYTF	TGTGCCAGCAGCTTAGTCTCTGTCAGGGCCTTAGGTGGCTACACCTTC
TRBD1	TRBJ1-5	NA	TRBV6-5	CASRGTTGGGQPQHF	TGTGCCAGCAGAGGCACGACAGGGGGAGGGCAGCCCCAGCATTTT
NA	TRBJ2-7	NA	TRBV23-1	CASSQSTKDRRASYEQYF	TGCGCCAGCAGTCAATCGACAAAAGACAGACGGGCTTCCTACGAGCAGTACTTC
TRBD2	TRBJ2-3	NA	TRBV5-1	CASSLIPGGRTDTQYF	TGCGCCAGCAGCTTGATTCCGGGGGGGCGGACAGATACGCAGTATTTT
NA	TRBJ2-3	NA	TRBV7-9	CASSPRTDTQYF	TGTGCCAGCAGCCCTCGCACAGATACGCAGTATTTT